What follows describes a single T cell receptor beta chain. Its antigen remains unidentified. Sequenced by immunoSEQ multiplex PCR; TCRdb stores in-frame clones only, minus some. The data contain 70,000 or so clones, roughly 78% of them singletons. This record belongs to a study of memory CD4+ T cells and cytomegalovirus serostatus. The study's findings and limits: Of about 150 reported CMV TCRbeta sequences, just over 65 were found in memory CD4+ repertoires.

The sort gate was single viable CD3+CD4+CD8-CD45RO+ cells for memory CD4+ T cells. The CDR3 has 17 amino acids. With V trimmed by 3 bases and J by 0 bases, 6 bases remained unmatched. Germline V lookup: CDR1 WNHNN, CDR2 SYGVQD (reference sequence). The origin of this receptor is an adult in good health and CMV-seropositive. Input material: memory CD4+ T cells from blood. The chain carries TRBV10-1 and TRBJ2-3; TRBD2 matches at 10 bases. CDR3 protein: CASSDGERGGSTDTQYF. The CDR3 DNA reads TGCGCCAGCAGTGACGGCGAGCGGGGGGGGAGCACAGATACGCAGTATTTT.